This T cell receptor (beta chain) was sequenced during a study of cytomegalovirus exposure and HLA in healthy donors. Regarding the study as a whole: CMV serostatus was the sole immune exposure data available. Associated with cytomegalovirus, according to the listing, were 150 to 200 TCR beta chains.

The PCR made use of 60 Vbeta and 13 Jbeta primers. TCRdb's copy holds only in-frame clones and misses some; the assay was immunoSEQ multiplex PCR. The sample has 150,000 or so clones, about 85% seen once. Concerning this clone itself: Its specificity is not known.

Looked up from germline, CDR1 is SGHRS and CDR2 is YFSETQ. The CDR3 sequence is 18 residues long. The junction had 8 bases not matched to a gene; V was cut back by 0 bases and J by 0 bases. This receptor was identified in a man aged 18 to 35 in good health and CMV-seropositive. V and J are TRBV5-1 and TRBJ1-3; the match to TRBD1 covers 8 bases. Sequencing was carried out using PBMCs. The CDR3 DNA sequence: TGCGCCAGCAGCTTGGAGGTGCAGGGGGCCTCCTCTGGAAACACCATATATTTT. Encoded protein: CASSLEVQGASSGNTIYF.